This TCR beta chain was observed in a study of cytomegalovirus exposure and HLA in healthy donors. PCR amplification relied on 60 Vbeta primers (plus 13 Jbeta primers). TCRdb's table, derived via immunoSEQ multiplex PCR, lists solely in-frame clones and lacks some. The repertoire has some 130,000 clones, over 50% of them found once; the top ten carry around 1.6%. Germline-derived CDR1 and CDR2 are SEHNR and FQNEAQ (reference sequence). The CDR3 has 15 amino acids. V was shortened by 0 bases and J by 6 bases, with 12 bases between the two germline ends. General study points: About 150 TCR beta chains were listed as cytomegalovirus-associated.

Note on this clone: Its antigen is as yet unknown.

The sequencing input was PBMCs. The source is a human donor in good health. The chain joins TRBV7-9 to TRBJ2-1, with D maybe TRBD1 (5 bases). CDR3 in DNA: TGTGCCAGCAGCTTAGCAGGGGCGTCCGCCAATGAGCAGTTCTTC. Amino acids: CASSLAGASANEQFF.